What follows are 29 T cell receptor beta chains derived from one specimen sequenced in a study of blood T cell repertoires in COVID-19. Here immunoSEQ multiplex PCR was the method, and the copy in TCRdb shows in-frame clones only, minus some. The data contain 50,000 to 80,000 clones, 75% to 95% of them singletons. The source material was peripheral blood. These receptors all come from an elderly woman with active COVID-19.

The V and J genes are TRBV19 and TRBJ1-1, with 7 bases lining up with TRBD1. Trimming removed 5 bases from V and 5 bases from J; junction bases left unmatched: 5. The CDR3 consists of 13 residues. Germline V CDR1 and CDR2: LNHDA, SQIVND (reference sequence). The CDR3 loop is CASSPDRETEAFF. As DNA, the CDR3 is TGTGCCAGTAGTCCAGACAGGGAGACTGAAGCTTTCTTT.

The chain links TRBV5-4 to TRBJ2-1, with TRBD2 matching 10 bases. CDR3 length equals 17 residues. Germline trimming cut 4 bases from V and 2 bases from J; bases unmatched to any gene: 9. Germline lookup yields CDR1 SGHNT and CDR2 YYREEE (reference sequence). CDR3: CASSRGPSGGAYNEQFF. Here the CDR3 DNA reads TGTGCCAGCAGCCGCGGACCTAGCGGGGGCGCCTACAATGAGCAGTTCTTC.

The rearrangement links TRBV6-5 to TRBJ2-2; the D is unclear. Germline lookup yields CDR1 MNHEY and CDR2 SVGAGI. Trimming left V 5 bases short and J 6 bases short, with 10 bases between. This CDR3 has 13 amino acids. The CDR3: CASSISPSGELFF. The CDR3 nucleotides are TGTGCCAGCAGTATATCTCCCTCCGGGGAGCTGTTTTTT.

The J gene is TRBJ2-2, the V gene TRBV28, with TRBD2 identical over 7 bases. Germline V lookup: CDR1 MDHEN, CDR2 SYDVKM. CDR3 length: 17 amino acids. J lost 2 bases, V lost 7 bases, and 13 bases had no gene match. CDR3 in amino acids: CASKASGIPTNTGELFF. The DNA for the CDR3 is TGTGCCAGCAAAGCTAGCGGAATACCAACTAACACCGGGGAGCTGTTTTTT.

The chain couples TRBV6-5 to TRBJ2-5, with 7 bases fitting TRBD1. CDR1 is MNHEY, CDR2 SVGAGI, per germline. Germline trimming cut 8 bases from V and 4 bases from J; bases unmatched to any gene: 7. The CDR3 contains 13 residues. The CDR3 nucleotides are TGTGCCAGCTCCCTCGACAGGGCAGAGACCCAGTACTTC. Protein: CASSLDRAETQYF.

The chain recombines TRBV5-1 with TRBJ2-5, with D maybe TRBD1 (7 bases). This CDR3 region has 15 residues. V lost 5 bases and J 2 bases, leaving 16 bases between the germline ends. Germline CDR1 reads SGHRS; CDR2 reads YFSETQ. This CDR3 reads CASSRQGGTQETQYF. Here the CDR3 DNA reads TGCGCCAGCAGTCGACAGGGCGGGACACAAGAGACCCAGTACTTC.

The rearrangement links TRBV4-2 to TRBJ2-2; a weak D match, TRBD2 (6 bases). This CDR3 spans 16 amino acids. The germline V gene encodes CDR1 LGHNA and CDR2 YNFKEQ. Trimming took off 0 bases at V and 4 bases at J, with 12 bases between the two ends. For the CDR3, the DNA is TGTGCCAGCAGCCAAGAGGGGGGTGAGGGCACCGGGGAGCTGTTTTTT. It translates to CASSQEGGEGTGELFF.

The chain links TRBV6-5 to TRBJ1-2, with 8 bases identical to TRBD1. CDR3 length: 15 residues. V lost 5 bases, J lost 7 bases, and 12 bases stayed unmatched. Per germline, CDR1 MNHEY and CDR2 SVGAGI. The CDR3 loop reads CASSTDPTGVSGYTF. Here the CDR3 DNA reads TGTGCCAGCAGTACGGACCCGACAGGGGTTAGTGGCTACACCTTC.

This clone was detected only a few times. The chain recombines TRBV27 with TRBJ2-7, with a weak D call TRBD1 (6 bases). V was cut by 2 bases and J by 6 bases, with 17 bases left in between. Germline lookup yields CDR1 MNHEY and CDR2 SMNVEV (reference sequence). CDR3 size: 15 residues. In DNA, the CDR3 is TGTGCCAGCAGTTTAAGGGAACGACAGGAAGGCGAGCAGTACGTC. Translated: CASSLRERQEGEQYV.

J is TRBJ1-2 and V is TRBV10-1; TRBD1 might be the D (5 bases). The V gene lost 5 bases and the J gene lost 5 bases, with 15 bases spanning the gap. CDR1 and CDR2 (germline): WNHNN, SYGVQD (reference sequence). The CDR3 is 14 amino acids. CDR3 nucleotide sequence: TGCGCCAGCAGTAAAGGCAGGGATGCATATGGCTACACCTTC. It yields the protein CASSKGRDAYGYTF.

This sequence joins TRBV5-6 and TRBJ2-7, with 9 positions matching TRBD1. With V trimmed by 2 bases and J by 7 bases, 7 bases remained unmatched. Germline CDR1 and CDR2: SGHDT and YYEEEE. This CDR3 is 14 amino acids long. The CDR3 coding sequence is TGTGCCAGCAGCTTTCGGGACAGGGTGCATGAGCAGTACTTC. This codes for CASSFRDRVHEQYF.

J is TRBJ2-5 and V is TRBV6-1; no reliable D call. The V gene lost 0 bases and the J gene lost 2 bases, with 7 bases spanning the gap. Germline CDR1 reads MNHNS; CDR2 reads SASEGT. The CDR3 extends over 14 amino acids. This chain's CDR3 is CASSEAHLQETQYF. DNA of the CDR3: TGTGCCAGCAGTGAAGCGCACTTACAAGAGACCCAGTACTTC.

V is TRBV18 and J is TRBJ1-5; D remains ambiguous. The CDR3 contains 15 residues. Germline lookup yields CDR1 KGHSH and CDR2 LQKENI. V lost 4 bases and J 2 bases, leaving 12 bases between the germline ends. CDR3 sequence reads: CASSRDRGGNQPQHF. Here the CDR3 DNA reads TGTGCCAGCTCACGCGACCGGGGAGGCAATCAGCCCCAGCATTTT.

The V gene is TRBV4-1, the J gene TRBJ2-2; D not resolved. Germline-derived CDR1 and CDR2 are MGHRA and YSYEKL. The CDR3 length is 15 residues. V dropped 4 bases and J dropped 4 bases, with 13 bases sitting between them. This CDR3 reads CASSPTLVFTGELFF. Here the CDR3 DNA reads TGCGCCAGCAGCCCTACCTTAGTGTTCACCGGGGAGCTGTTTTTT.

The gene calls are TRBV6-2 or TRBV6-3 and TRBJ2-3, with 12 bases fitting TRBD2. Trimming at V came to 4 bases and at J to 0 bases, leaving 5 bases not matched to a gene. The germline V gene has CDR1 MNHEY and CDR2 SVGEGT. The CDR3 extends over 17 amino acids. The CDR3 loop reads CASSFLGTSGSTDTQYF. Written as DNA, the CDR3 is TGTGCCAGCAGTTTCCTCGGGACTAGCGGGAGCACAGATACGCAGTATTTT.

This clone has just one count. The chain is built from TRBV5-1 and TRBJ1-2, with D perhaps matching TRBD1 (5 bases). Looked up from germline, CDR1 is SGHRS and CDR2 is YFSETQ. The CDR3 is 15 amino acids. Trimming shortened V by 0 bases and J by 7 bases, and 16 bases separated the two germline ends. Here the CDR3 DNA reads TGCGCCAGCAGCTTGGGTAGGGGCGACGTTGCTGGCTACACCTTC. Encoded protein: CASSLGRGDVAGYTF.

Only one count was recorded for this clone. The V and J genes are TRBV4-2 and TRBJ2-3; D perhaps matches TRBD1 (6 bases). The CDR3 runs to 16 residues. Germline values: CDR1 LGHNA, CDR2 YNFKEQ. The ends were cut back, 0 bases at V and 3 bases at J, with 13 bases in the middle. The CDR3 DNA sequence: TGTGCCAGCAGCCAAGACACAACAGGGATAACAGATACGCAGTATTTT. Residues: CASSQDTTGITDTQYF.

CDR3 nucleotides: TGCGCCAGCAGCCAGAGTCCGAGCTCCTACAATGAGCAGTTCTTC. Translation: CASSQSPSSYNEQFF. This chain joins TRBV4-1 and TRBJ2-1, with D uncertain. The CDR3 has 15 amino acids. Trimming removed 3 bases from V and 0 bases from J, with 9 bases in between. Germline CDR1 is MGHRA and CDR2 is YSYEKL.

The chain uses TRBV10-3 and TRBJ2-2; 7 bases align to TRBD2. The J segment lost 4 bases and the V segment lost 0 bases, leaving 5 bases of the junction unmatched. The CDR3 is 16 residues long. Germline CDR1 and CDR2: ENHRY and SYGVKD. Here the CDR3 DNA reads TGTGCCATCAGTGAGTCTGGGGGGGGACCCACCGGGGAGCTGTTTTTT. This sequence encodes CAISESGGGPTGELFF.

V gene TRBV7-2 combines with J gene TRBJ2-4; TRBD2 aligns across 8 bases. Losses at the gene ends were 5 bases for V and 1 base for J; bases not matched to a gene: 7. The CDR3 loop spans 16 amino acids. Per germline, CDR1 SGHTA and CDR2 FQGNSA. The CDR3 DNA sequence: TGTGCCAGCAGCCCTCAGCGGGAGTCGGCCAAAAACATTCAGTACTTC. Translated: CASSPQRESAKNIQYF.

The count of this clone is one. This sequence joins TRBV2 and TRBJ2-1, with TRBD2 identical over 9 bases. CDR1 and CDR2 (germline): SNHLY, FYNNEI. The V gene end was trimmed by 5 bases and the J gene end by 0 bases; junction bases not matched to a gene: 2. The CDR3 is made up of 15 amino acids. The CDR3 DNA is TGTGCCAGCAGTCTAGCGGGAAGCTCCTACAATGAGCAGTTCTTC. Its protein product is CASSLAGSSYNEQFF.

The chain links TRBV6-5 to TRBJ1-6, with TRBD1 identical over 7 bases. Looked up from germline, CDR1 is MNHEY and CDR2 is SVGAGI. The V segment lost 6 bases and the J segment 10 bases; nucleotides outside the gene matches: 9. The CDR3 is 14 residues long. CDR3 in amino acids: CASSRTGDESPLHF. The CDR3 DNA reads as TGTGCCAGCAGCCGCACAGGGGATGAGTCACCCCTCCACTTT.

This chain links TRBV7-2 with TRBJ1-4, with D hard to call. The ends were cut back, 5 bases at V and 4 bases at J, with 5 bases in the middle. CDR1 SGHTA and CDR2 FQGNSA come from the germline V gene. CDR3 length: 12 amino acids. The CDR3 region is CASSAYNEKLFF. The CDR3 nucleotides read TGTGCCAGCAGCGCCTATAATGAAAAACTGTTTTTT.

This clone occurred once. This chain links TRBV3-1 (or the pseudogene TRBV3-2) with TRBJ2-7; the D is unclear. Per germline, CDR1 LGHDT and CDR2 YNNKEL (reference sequence). V was pared by 4 bases and J by 3 bases, with 10 bases between. The CDR3 runs to 13 residues. The CDR3 coding sequence is TGTGCCAGCAGCCTCGCAGCGAACTACGAGCAGTACTTC. Translated: CASSLAANYEQYF.

The chain employs TRBV19 and TRBJ2-1, with 13 bases that match TRBD2. The CDR3 runs 16 residues. Trimming at V came to 7 bases and at J to 8 bases, leaving 11 bases not matched to a gene. CDR1 and CDR2 (germline): LNHDA, SQIVND (reference sequence). CDR3 coding DNA: TGTGCCAGTACCACAATACTAGCGGGAGGGTGGCATGAGCAGTTCTTC. This codes for CASTTILAGGWHEQFF.

In its sample, this clone was seen once. This chain uses TRBV5-4 with TRBJ2-3; 10 bases match TRBD2. V was pared by 0 bases and J by 2 bases, with 9 bases of the junction left unmatched. The CDR3 has 18 residues. Per germline, CDR1 SGHNT and CDR2 YYREEE (reference sequence). The CDR3: CASSLGPSSGRVTDTQYF. The DNA for the CDR3 is TGTGCCAGCAGCTTGGGTCCGTCCAGCGGGAGGGTCACAGATACGCAGTATTTT.

The V call is TRBV7-2, the J call TRBJ2-1, with D perhaps matching TRBD1 (6 bases). This CDR3 has 15 residues. The V end was cut by 2 bases, the J end by 4 bases, with 12 bases between. CDR1 is SGHTA and CDR2 is FQGNSA in the germline V gene. CDR3 sequence: CASSLQGFNYNEQFF. CDR3 nucleotides: TGTGCCAGCAGCTTACAGGGGTTTAATTACAATGAGCAGTTCTTC.

The V call is TRBV10-3, the J call TRBJ2-1; 9 bases align to TRBD2. Germline loops: CDR1 ENHRY, CDR2 SYGVKD. The V segment lost 4 bases and the J segment 5 bases; nucleotides outside the gene matches: 3. The CDR3 loop spans 14 amino acids. CDR3 in amino acids: CAISGLAVNNEQFF. CDR3 nucleotide sequence: TGTGCCATCAGTGGACTAGCGGTCAACAATGAGCAGTTCTTC.

V and J are TRBV5-4 and TRBJ1-2; D ambiguous. In germline, CDR1 is SGHNT, CDR2 YYREEE (reference sequence). This CDR3 spans 14 amino acids. Trimming left V 4 bases short and J 4 bases short, with 14 bases between. The CDR3 reads CASSQSGSRYGYTF. The DNA of the CDR3 is TGTGCCAGCAGCCAATCCGGGTCCCGCTATGGCTACACCTTC.